The 21 T cell receptor beta chains below all came from one sample that was sequenced in a study of blood T cell repertoires in COVID-19. TCRdb keeps only in-frame clones here, not all; method: immunoSEQ multiplex PCR. The sample holds about 210,000 clones, 80% to 90% seen once. The sequenced sample consisted of PBMCs or T cells enriched from blood (not recorded which). The source is a man aged 35 to 55 who had recovered from COVID-19.

Concerning this clone: Other DNA sequences in the sample encode the same CDR3. The chain joins TRBV10-1 to TRBJ2-1; TRBD1 might be the D (6 bases). The V and J ends lost 0 bases and 7 bases respectively, with 7 bases between them. CDR1 is WNHNN and CDR2 is SYGVQD in the germline V gene (reference sequence). CDR3 length: 13 amino acids. CDR3 sequence (DNA): TGCGCCAGCAGTGAGTCGAGGGGGAATGAGCAGTTCTTC. Protein product: CASSESRGNEQFF.

This clone was counted only a few times. The chain has TRBV6-5 and TRBJ1-2, with D possibly being TRBD1 (6 bases). The CDR3 runs to 15 residues. Per the germline V gene, CDR1 is MNHEY and CDR2 is SVGAGI. The V end was cut by 4 bases, the J end by 3 bases, with 15 bases between. CDR3 in amino acids: CASSLTGFGDYGYTF. CDR3 in DNA: TGTGCCAGCAGTTTAACAGGGTTCGGGGACTATGGCTACACCTTC.

This clone was found once. The chain carries TRBV7-3 and TRBJ2-1; a possible D gene is TRBD1 (5 bases). Per germline, CDR1 SGHTA and CDR2 FQGTGA. This CDR3 is 12 amino acids long. The V end was cut by 5 bases, the J end by 8 bases, with 10 bases between. The chain's CDR3 is CASSAQGHEQFF. CDR3 DNA sequence: TGTGCCAGCAGCGCTCAGGGCCATGAGCAGTTCTTC.

The chain links TRBV5-8 to TRBJ1-2; TRBD1 aligns across 7 bases. This CDR3 spans 14 amino acids. The trim removed 4 bases at V and 2 bases at J, leaving 5 bases unmatched. Germline assignment: CDR1 SGHTS and CDR2 YDEGEE. In DNA, the CDR3 is TGTGCCAGCAGCCTTTGGGGACAGAACTATGGCTACACCTTC. Encoded protein: CASSLWGQNYGYTF.

The CDR3 nucleotides read TGTGCCTGGAGTGGGCTAGGTCAAGAGCCCCAGCATTTT. This encodes CAWSGLGQEPQHF. The chain joins TRBV30 to TRBJ1-5, with D unresolved. V was trimmed by 1 base and J by 8 bases, leaving 12 bases between them. Germline V lookup: CDR1 GTSNPN, CDR2 SVGIG (reference sequence). The CDR3 runs to 13 residues.

There are many counts of this clone. The gene calls are TRBV15 and TRBJ2-2; 9 bases agree with TRBD1. The ends lost 5 bases at V and 6 bases at J; junction bases unmatched: 10. The CDR3 spans 16 residues. Germline V lookup: CDR1 LNHNV, CDR2 YYDKDF (reference sequence). The CDR3 DNA follows: TGTGCCACCAGCGAGGGGGACAGGGCTAGCCCCGGGGAGCTGTTTTTT. It translates to CATSEGDRASPGELFF.

This clone was counted ten times or more. The chain combines TRBV6-1 with TRBJ1-2; perhaps TRBD1 as D (6 bases). V was clipped by 1 base and J by 4 bases, with 13 bases between them. Germline lookup yields CDR1 MNHNS and CDR2 SASEGT. The CDR3 is made up of 15 amino acids. CDR3 in DNA: TGTGCCAGCAGTGAAGGGGGAGGGGGTAGCTATGGCTACACCTTC. Protein: CASSEGGGGSYGYTF.

DNA for the CDR3: TGCGCCAGCAGTCCTAGACTCGATCCCTACGAGCAGTACTTC. This sequence encodes CASSPRLDPYEQYF. The J gene is TRBJ2-7, the V gene TRBV5-1; D is uncertain. Per the germline V gene, CDR1 is SGHRS and CDR2 is YFSETQ. The CDR3 loop spans 14 amino acids. V lost 5 bases and J lost 2, with 14 bases in between.

This clone was picked up many times. The V gene is TRBV29-1, the J gene TRBJ2-7; D is unresolved. V lost 0 bases to trimming and J lost 2 bases, with 8 bases between them. The germline CDR1 and CDR2 sequences are SQVTM and ANQGSEA. The CDR3 length is 13 residues. The CDR3 spells CSVEDRFTYEQYF. The DNA of the CDR3 is TGCAGCGTTGAAGATAGATTCACCTACGAGCAGTACTTC.

V is TRBV5-1 and J is TRBJ1-1, with 7 bases lining up with TRBD1. This CDR3 has 19 amino acids. V shed 4 bases and J 0 bases; nucleotides not matched to a gene: 18. Germline V CDR1 and CDR2: SGHRS, YFSETQ. Here the CDR3 DNA reads TGCGCCAGCAGCGCACAGCCAAAAGAAAGGACAGGCCTGAACACTGAAGCTTTCTTT. This translates into CASSAQPKERTGLNTEAFF. Full variable domain (outside the CDR3, taken from reference TRBV5-1 and TRBJ1-1): KAGVTQTPRYLIKTRGQQVTLSCSPISGHRSVSWYQQTPGQGLQFLFEYFSETQRNKGNFPGRFSGRQFSNSRSEMNVSTLELGDSALYLCASSAQPKERTGLNTEAFFGQGTRLTVV.

This clone appeared once. CDR3 in DNA: TGTGCCAGCAGCCTGGGAGGGGGGCCACAAGAGACCCAGTACTTC. Its protein product is CASSLGGGPQETQYF. The gene calls are TRBV7-2 and TRBJ2-5, with D perhaps TRBD2 (7 bases). The V end was cut by 5 bases, the J end by 2 bases, with 15 bases between. This CDR3 has 15 amino acids. Germline CDR1 and CDR2: SGHTA and FQGNSA.

The V and J genes are TRBV30 and TRBJ2-7; the match to TRBD1 covers 10 bases. J was trimmed by 6 bases and V by 8 bases; bases with no gene match: 7. The CDR3 sequence is 12 residues long. Per germline, CDR1 GTSNPN and CDR2 SVGIG (reference sequence). Here the CDR3 DNA reads TGTGCCGCCTCCGGGACAGGGGCCGAGCAGTACTTC. This gives the protein CAASGTGAEQYF.

There are a few counts of this clone. This CDR3 reads CASRVVAGGREQFF. The CDR3 DNA sequence: TGTGCCAGTAGGGTGGTAGCGGGAGGTCGAGAGCAGTTCTTC. V and J are TRBV19 and TRBJ2-1; TRBD2 matches at 10 bases. Germline V lookup: CDR1 LNHDA, CDR2 SQIVND (reference sequence). This CDR3 contains 14 residues. Trimming cost V 6 bases and J 10 bases; bases outside gene matches: 9.

The V gene is TRBV2, the J gene TRBJ2-2, with TRBD2 matching 16 bases. CDR3 size: 17 residues. Germline V gives CDR1 SNHLY, CDR2 FYNNEI. With 8 bases clipped from V and 6 bases from J, the junction kept 9 bases outside the gene matches. CDR3 protein: CASAVGLAGGPSGELFF. CDR3 coding DNA: TGTGCCAGCGCCGTGGGACTAGCGGGAGGGCCCTCCGGGGAGCTGTTTTTT.

This clone was seen more than once but under ten times. The chain recombines TRBV27 with TRBJ2-7; D possibly corresponds to TRBD1 (6 bases). The CDR3 runs 16 residues. Trimming left V 4 bases short and J 6 bases short, with 22 bases between. Looked up from germline, CDR1 is MNHEY and CDR2 is SMNVEV (reference sequence). CDR3 protein: CASSSVLDSVVGEQYF. The CDR3 DNA reads as TGTGCCAGCAGTTCCGTCCTGGACAGCGTCGTCGGCGAGCAGTACTTC.

V usage is TRBV12-3 or TRBV12-4 and J usage is TRBJ1-2, with 9 bases fitting TRBD1. J gave up 8 bases and V 5 bases, and 6 bases lay outside the gene matches. This CDR3 has 13 amino acids. CDR3 nucleotide sequence: TGTGCCAGCAGTATCCGACAGGGGGGAGGCTACACCTTC. Its protein product is CASSIRQGGGYTF.

The chain couples TRBV7-9 to TRBJ2-1; 9 bases match TRBD2. This CDR3 spans 15 amino acids. CDR1 SEHNR and CDR2 FQNEAQ come from the germline V gene (reference sequence). Trimming cost V 5 bases and J 2 bases; bases outside gene matches: 4. CDR3 bases: TGTGCCAGCAGCGCTAGCGGGGCCACCTACAATGAGCAGTTCTTC. Amino acids: CASSASGATYNEQFF.

The rearrangement joins TRBV6-5 to TRBJ1-2; possible D gene TRBD1, 6 bases. Germline lookup yields CDR1 MNHEY and CDR2 SVGAGI. The CDR3 extends over 13 amino acids. Trimming left V 5 bases short and J 4 bases short, with 11 bases between. The CDR3 DNA reads as TGTGCCAGCAGTCGGGGGGCAGTCTATGGCTACACCTTC. Translated: CASSRGAVYGYTF.

The rearrangement uses TRBV3-1 (or the pseudogene TRBV3-2) and TRBJ2-7; a possible D gene is TRBD2 (7 bases). This CDR3 is built from 13 residues. V was shortened by 1 base and J by 8 bases, with 12 bases between the two germline ends. CDR1 LGHDT and CDR2 YNNKEL come from the germline V gene (reference sequence). CDR3 sequence: CASSQAMRGQQYF. DNA of the CDR3: TGTGCCAGCAGCCAAGCAATGCGGGGGCAGCAGTACTTC.

This clone was picked up a small number of times. The J gene is TRBJ1-2, the V gene TRBV19, with a tentative D call TRBD1 (6 bases). The CDR3 length is 16 residues. Per germline, CDR1 LNHDA and CDR2 SQIVND (reference sequence). Trimming took off 5 bases at V and 1 base at J, with 17 bases between the two ends. CDR3: CASSPGRQALNYGYTF. The CDR3 DNA reads as TGTGCCAGTAGTCCGGGGCGACAGGCTCTTAACTATGGCTACACCTTC.

This chain uses TRBV6-5 with TRBJ2-7; 11 bases match TRBD1. The CDR3 covers 15 residues. Trimming removed 4 bases from V and 3 bases from J; junction bases left unmatched: 5. Germline V gives CDR1 MNHEY, CDR2 SVGAGI. This CDR3 reads CASSFLGQGVYEQYF. Here the CDR3 DNA reads TGTGCCAGCAGTTTTCTGGGACAGGGGGTCTACGAGCAGTACTTC.